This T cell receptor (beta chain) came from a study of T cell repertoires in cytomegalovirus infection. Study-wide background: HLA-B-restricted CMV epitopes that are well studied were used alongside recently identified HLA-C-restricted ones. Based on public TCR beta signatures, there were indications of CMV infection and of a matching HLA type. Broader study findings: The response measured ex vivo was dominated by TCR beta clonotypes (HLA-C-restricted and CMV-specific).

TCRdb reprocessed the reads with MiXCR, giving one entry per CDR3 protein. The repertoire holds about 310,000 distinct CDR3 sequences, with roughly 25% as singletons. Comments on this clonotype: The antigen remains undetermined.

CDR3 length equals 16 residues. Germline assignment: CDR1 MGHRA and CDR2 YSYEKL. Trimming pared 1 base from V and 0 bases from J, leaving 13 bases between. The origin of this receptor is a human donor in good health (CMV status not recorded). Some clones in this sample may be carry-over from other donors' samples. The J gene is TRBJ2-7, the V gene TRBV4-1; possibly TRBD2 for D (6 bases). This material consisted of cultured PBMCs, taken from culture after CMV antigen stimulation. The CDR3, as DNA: TGCGCCAGCAGCCAAGGGTGGGGCGGGACCTCCTACGAGCAGTACTTC. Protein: CASSQGWGGTSYEQYF.